The 3 T cell receptor beta chains in this list originate from one sample, sequenced in a study of shared clonotypes between healthy human individuals. Assay used: immunoSEQ multiplex PCR; TCRdb lists only in-frame clones, some missing. Here the sample spans 2 million to 2.5 million clones, approximately 96% being singletons. Sequenced: naive CD4+ T cells sorted from blood. Sample subset: CD45RA+ positively selected. The source of these receptors is a man younger than 35 in good health.

V and J are TRBV4-1 and TRBJ2-7; D remains ambiguous. The CDR3 has 14 residues. Looked up from germline, CDR1 is MGHRA and CDR2 is YSYEKL. V lost 1 base, J lost 2 bases, and 9 bases lay in between. The CDR3 sequence: CASSQVTPPYEQYF. The CDR3 nucleotides are TGCGCCAGCAGCCAAGTGACACCTCCCTACGAGCAGTACTTC.

The CDR3 sequence: CASSSPGSASTDTQYF. CDR3 coding DNA: TGTGCCAGCAGTTCCCCAGGGAGCGCTAGCACAGATACGCAGTATTTT. This sequence joins TRBV6-6 and TRBJ2-3, with D perhaps TRBD1 or TRBD2 (5 bases each). CDR3 length: 16 amino acids. Germline V gives CDR1 MNHNY, CDR2 SVGAGI (reference sequence). Trimming removed 4 bases from V and 0 bases from J, with 14 bases in between.

The chain recombines TRBV4-1 with TRBJ1-5, with 8 bases fitting TRBD1. With V trimmed by 0 bases and J by 10 bases, 5 bases remained unmatched. The germline V gene encodes CDR1 MGHRA and CDR2 YSYEKL. The CDR3 contains 14 residues. CDR3 DNA: TGCGCCAGCAGCCAAGAACCTACAGGGGGTCCCCAGCATTTT. This gives the protein CASSQEPTGGPQHF.